Presented here are 26 T cell receptor beta chains from one specimen sequenced in a study of regulatory T cells in long-lasting Graves disease. As for time point: newly diagnosed GD, antithyroid drugs for less than 3 months. Scientists built the TCR library using RNA that was extracted from PBMCs. Libraries of TCR beta came from iRepertoire HTBI primers plus Arm-PCR of CDR3 regions. MiXCR, applied by TCRdb to the multiplex PCR reads, yields one record per CDR3 protein. In the table there are about 430,000 distinct CDR3 sequences, about 15% of which are singletons. A further study also used this sample, focusing on T cells in Graves' hyperthyroidism and ophthalmopathy.

Material: peripheral blood mononuclear cells (PBMCs), obtained at new diagnosis, from a patient treated with antithyroid drugs. These receptors were taken from a woman in her thirties or forties with Graves disease.

Ten or more counts support this clonotype. The V call is TRBV3-1, the J call TRBJ2-7; 8 nucleotides match TRBD2. Losses at the gene ends were 6 bases for V and 6 bases for J; bases not matched to a gene: 10. The germline V gene encodes CDR1 LGHDT and CDR2 YNNKEL (reference sequence). The CDR3 totals 14 residues. DNA of the CDR3: TGTGCCAGCAGTCGCCGGCGGGAGGCTCCCGAGCAGTACTTC. Translated: CASSRRREAPEQYF.

The chain recombines TRBV10-2 with TRBJ2-1; weak D call: TRBD2 (6 bases). V was trimmed by 3 bases and J by 0 bases, leaving 18 bases between them. CDR1 and CDR2 from the germline V gene are WSHSY and SAAADI. The CDR3 runs to 18 residues. CDR3 loop: CASSDPEGHGSSYNEQFF. CDR3 in DNA: TGCGCCAGCAGTGATCCCGAAGGCCACGGGAGCTCCTACAATGAGCAGTTCTTC.

The rearrangement links TRBV6-2 or TRBV6-3 to TRBJ2-3; D might be TRBD2 (5 bases). Per germline, CDR1 MNHEY and CDR2 SVGEGT. The CDR3 runs to 16 residues. Trimming took 2 bases from V and 2 from J, leaving 14 bases between them. CDR3 residues: CASSYPRDPPTDTQYF. The CDR3 DNA is TGTGCCAGCAGTTACCCCCGGGATCCCCCCACAGATACGCAGTATTTT.

This clonotype was seen repeatedly, ten times or more. V is TRBV3-1 and J is TRBJ2-1, with 7 bases identical to TRBD2. The CDR3 is made up of 15 amino acids. From germline, CDR1 is LGHDT and CDR2 YNNKEL (reference sequence). The V segment lost 3 bases and the J segment 2 bases; nucleotides outside the gene matches: 4. CDR3 DNA sequence: TGTGCCAGCAGCCATGGACTAGTAGCCTACAATGAGCAGTTCTTC. Translated, it gives CASSHGLVAYNEQFF.

In this sample, this clonotype turned up many times. The CDR3 DNA is TGTGCCAGCAGTTTTGTAGCGAGGGATGAGCAGTTCTTC. Protein product: CASSFVARDEQFF. V is TRBV12-3 or TRBV12-4 and J is TRBJ2-1; possible D gene TRBD2, 5 bases. V was cut by 3 bases and J by 8 bases, with 11 bases left in between. There are 13 residues in the CDR3.

This clonotype occurred many times. This chain links TRBV29-1 with TRBJ2-2; D is undetermined. The CDR3 loop spans 13 amino acids. Germline CDR1 and CDR2: SQVTM and ANQGSEA. Trimming left V 4 bases short and J 2 bases short, with 8 bases between. The chain's CDR3 is CSVVSSNTGELFF. The CDR3 DNA reads TGCAGCGTTGTAAGCAGCAACACCGGGGAGCTGTTTTTT.

Many counts were recorded for this clonotype. The chain links TRBV5-5 to TRBJ2-5; 9 bases match TRBD1. Germline V gene data show CDR1 as SGHKS and CDR2 as YYEKEE (reference sequence). With V trimmed by 0 bases and J by 5 bases, 8 bases remained unmatched. The CDR3 runs to 16 residues. CDR3 in DNA: TGTGCCAGCAGCTTGGCGGGACAGGGATTCGGGGAGACCCAGTACTTC. It encodes CASSLAGQGFGETQYF.

This clonotype was counted ten times or more. The CDR3 nucleotides read TGTGCCATCAGTGGCCTGCCTCTCTTGCCTCAAAGCACCATATATTTT. It yields the protein CAISGLPLLPQSTIYF. V gene TRBV10-3 combines with J gene TRBJ1-3, with D uncertain. Germline values: CDR1 ENHRY, CDR2 SYGVKD. Trimming took off 4 bases at V and 9 bases at J, with 22 bases between the two ends. This CDR3 has 16 amino acids.

The chain joins TRBV7-9 to TRBJ2-7; 10 bases map to TRBD2. The V gene's germline CDR1 is SEHNR and CDR2 FQNEAQ (reference sequence). The V and J ends lost 7 bases and 6 bases, in that order; junction bases with no gene match: 3. There are 12 residues in the CDR3. The CDR3 loop is CASIEREGEQYF. The CDR3, as DNA: TGTGCCAGCATCGAGCGGGAGGGCGAGCAGTACTTC.

The chain has TRBV6-5 and TRBJ2-7; 10 positions match TRBD2. The V and J ends lost 0 bases and 6 bases, in that order; junction bases with no gene match: 8. This CDR3 is built from 16 residues. Germline V gene data show CDR1 as MNHEY and CDR2 as SVGAGI. The CDR3 is CASSYSLASGSSEQYF. CDR3 nucleotides: TGTGCCAGCAGTTACTCGTTGGCTAGCGGGAGTTCCGAGCAGTACTTC.

The rearrangement links TRBV4-2 to TRBJ2-1, with a weak D call TRBD2 (6 bases). With 1 base removed from V and 9 bases from J, the gap between germline ends came to 7 bases. Germline V gene sequence: CDR1 LGHNA, CDR2 YNFKEQ. The length of the CDR3 is 12 residues. As DNA, the CDR3 is TGTGCCAGCAGCCAAGGGGGACTTGAGCAGTTCTTC. It is translated as CASSQGGLEQFF.

This clonotype was found many times. The chain recombines TRBV19 with TRBJ1-4, with unresolved D. Germline lookup yields CDR1 LNHDA and CDR2 SQIVND (reference sequence). CDR3 length: 15 residues. The germline V and J ends were trimmed by 6 bases and 7 bases, with 18 bases remaining between them. CDR3 loop: CASRPRVRVREKLFF. The CDR3 DNA sequence: TGTGCCAGTAGACCGCGGGTGAGGGTGCGTGAAAAACTGTTTTTT.

The chain joins TRBV20-1 to TRBJ2-3, with D perhaps TRBD1 (5 bases). V lost 5 bases to trimming and J lost 2 bases, with 14 bases between them. Germline-derived CDR1 and CDR2 are DFQATT and SNEGSKA (reference sequence). The CDR3 has 14 amino acids. The CDR3, as DNA: TGCAGTGCTGGTAGACAGTCGGTCACAGATACGCAGTATTTT. It yields the protein CSAGRQSVTDTQYF.

This clonotype showed up just a few times. The V and J genes are TRBV19 and TRBJ2-3, with TRBD2 matching over 12 bases. From germline, CDR1 is LNHDA and CDR2 SQIVND (reference sequence). With 8 bases clipped from V and 4 bases from J, the junction kept 10 bases outside the gene matches. CDR3 size: 16 residues. CDR3 amino acids: CASGKPGLAGPDTQYF. CDR3 nucleotide sequence: TGTGCCAGTGGCAAACCGGGACTAGCGGGTCCAGATACGCAGTATTTT.

In this sample, this clonotype turned up many times. The chain recombines TRBV11-2 with TRBJ2-1; 15 bases agree with TRBD2. CDR3 length: 21 residues. Germline loops: CDR1 SGHAT, CDR2 FQNNGV. Unmatched junction bases numbered 14, after V lost 0 bases and J lost 5 bases. The DNA for the CDR3 is TGTGCCAGCAGCTTAGATAGTATAGGACTAGCGGGAGGGCCGAAGAACAATGAGCAGTTCTTC. This codes for CASSLDSIGLAGGPKNNEQFF.

This chain links TRBV12-3 or TRBV12-4 with TRBJ2-1, with 7 bases identical to TRBD2. The CDR3 is made up of 14 amino acids. The V and J ends lost 6 bases and 2 bases, in that order; junction bases with no gene match: 4. CDR3 protein: CASRLAAAYNEQFF. The CDR3 nucleotides are TGTGCCAGCAGGCTAGCGGCCGCCTACAATGAGCAGTTCTTC.

The V call is TRBV5-6, the J call TRBJ2-7, with 9 bases aligning to TRBD2. Germline CDR1 SGHDT, CDR2 YYEEEE. Germline trimming cut 6 bases from V and 0 bases from J; bases unmatched to any gene: 7. The CDR3 is 15 residues long. CDR3 DNA: TGTGCCAGCACCCGCGGGGGGGCCCACTCCTACGAGCAGTACTTC. This translates into CASTRGGAHSYEQYF.

CDR3 bases: TGTGCCAGCAGCTCTCTGAGGCGGGAGGGCCGGAATGAGCAGTTCTTC. The encoded protein is CASSSLRREGRNEQFF. The chain carries TRBV11-2 and TRBJ2-1; 9 nucleotides match TRBD2. V was pared by 4 bases and J by 7 bases, with 11 bases of the junction left unmatched. CDR1 is SGHAT and CDR2 is FQNNGV in the germline V gene. The CDR3 loop spans 16 amino acids.

This clonotype has just a few counts. Since a much larger clone is just one base distant, this may be a read error. The rearrangement links TRBV10-2 to TRBJ1-5, with D possibly matching TRBD1 (5 bases). The CDR3 totals 16 residues. CDR1 WSHSY and CDR2 SAAADI come from the germline V gene. V was pared by 4 bases and J by 2 bases, with 15 bases between. CDR3 sequence: CASSGWGGEGNQPQHF. The CDR3, as DNA: TGCGCCAGCAGTGGGTGGGGGGGGGAAGGCAATCAGCCCCAGCATTTT.

This clonotype was picked up many times. CDR3 in DNA: TGTGCCAGCAGTTTTGGTCTAGCGGGAGTGAAGACCCAGTACTTC. This sequence encodes CASSFGLAGVKTQYF. The chain has TRBV28 and TRBJ2-5, with TRBD2 matching over 10 bases. The CDR3 consists of 15 residues. V dropped 3 bases and J dropped 6; count of bases not matched to a gene: 7. Germline V lookup: CDR1 MDHEN, CDR2 SYDVKM.

V and J are TRBV20-1 and TRBJ2-3; tentative D call: TRBD2 (5 bases). Deletions cut 0 bases from V and 7 bases from J, with 11 bases between. This CDR3 region has 13 residues. The germline V gene has CDR1 DFQATT and CDR2 SNEGSKA (reference sequence). CDR3 bases: TGCAGTGCTAGAGAGGGAGCTGTCAATACGCAGTATTTT. Its translation: CSAREGAVNTQYF.

The J gene is TRBJ1-2, the V gene TRBV20-1, with 7 positions matching TRBD1. With V trimmed by 5 bases and J by 3 bases, 3 bases remained unmatched. The V gene's germline CDR1 is DFQATT and CDR2 SNEGSKA (reference sequence). The CDR3 is 12 amino acids. The CDR3 nucleotides read TGCAGTGCTCACAGGGGTGACTATGGCTACACCTTC. Protein sequence: CSAHRGDYGYTF.

This clonotype was seen only a few times. V usage is TRBV5-1 and J usage is TRBJ2-1; 10 nucleotides line up with TRBD2. CDR1 is SGHRS, CDR2 YFSETQ, per germline. CDR3 length equals 14 residues. With 0 bases clipped from V and 9 bases from J, the junction kept 3 bases outside the gene matches. CDR3 protein: CASSLDLAGVEQFF. The CDR3 coding sequence is TGCGCCAGCAGCTTGGATCTAGCGGGAGTTGAGCAGTTCTTC.

This clonotype was counted a few times. The J gene is TRBJ2-2, the V gene TRBV29-1; 10 bases agree with TRBD1. Per germline, CDR1 SQVTM and CDR2 ANQGSEA. The CDR3 contains 16 residues. Losses at the gene ends were 2 bases for V and 5 bases for J; bases not matched to a gene: 8. Written as DNA, the CDR3 is TGCAGCGTTGAACTTTCGGGACAGGGGACTACCGGGGAGCTGTTTTTT. It codes for CSVELSGQGTTGELFF.

Points on this clonotype: It may be a read error: a sequence one base away is much more abundant. The V gene is TRBV7-2, the J gene TRBJ2-5; perhaps TRBD1 as D (6 bases). The CDR3 consists of 13 residues. Germline V gene lookup returns CDR1 SGHTA and CDR2 FQGNSA. CDR3 in amino acids: CASRTDSQETQHF. CDR3 nucleotide sequence: TGTGCCAGCAGAACGGACAGCCAAGAGACCCAGCACTTC.

This clonotype was seen repeatedly, ten times or more. The rearrangement joins TRBV29-1 to TRBJ2-1, with D unresolved. This CDR3 contains 13 residues. Germline V gives CDR1 SQVTM, CDR2 ANQGSEA. Trimming left V 7 bases short and J 6 bases short, with 16 bases between. CDR3 loop: CSAGYASGNEQFF. The CDR3 coding sequence is TGCAGCGCTGGGTATGCGTCAGGCAATGAGCAGTTCTTC.